One sample yielded the 10 T cell receptor beta chains listed below, sequenced in a study of CD8+ T cells in alopecia areata. Documented treatment: oral pan-JAK inhibitor, 5-10 mg twice daily. Extraction of RNA preceded its reverse transcription into cDNA, which served as the sequencing template. Sequencing used immunoSEQ multiplex PCR; TCRdb keeps in-frame clones, though not all of them. This table holds around 190,000 clones, 50% to 75% found once. The specimen was CD4+ T cells sorted from blood, collected at week 4, from a patient treated with tofacitinib. The receptors stem from a human donor with alopecia areata.

The rearrangement uses TRBV7-9 and TRBJ1-6, with a weak D call TRBD1 (5 bases). Deletions cut 5 bases from V and 5 bases from J, with 10 bases between. Germline loops: CDR1 SEHNR, CDR2 FQNEAQ (reference sequence). The CDR3 has 14 amino acids. Here the CDR3 DNA reads TGTGCCAGCAGCCAAGGACATAATAATTCACCCCTCCACTTT. Encoded protein: CASSQGHNNSPLHF.

V is TRBV4-3 and J is TRBJ2-2, with 8 bases aligning to TRBD1. Germline V CDR1 and CDR2: LGHNA, YSLEER. CDR3 length: 15 amino acids. Trimming cost V 2 bases and J 3 bases; bases outside gene matches: 2. The CDR3 nucleotides are TGCGCCAGCAGCCAACCGGACAGGGACACCGGGGAGCTGTTTTTT. It translates to CASSQPDRDTGELFF.

J is TRBJ2-3 and V is TRBV4-2; 11 bases fit TRBD2. CDR3 size: 16 residues. CDR1 is LGHNA and CDR2 is YNFKEQ in the germline V gene. Trimming took 1 base from V and 5 from J; bases not matched to a gene: 5. CDR3 in DNA: TGTGCCAGCAGCCAAGTAGCGGGGGGGCATAAAGATACGCAGTATTTT. It is translated as CASSQVAGGHKDTQYF.

J is TRBJ2-3 and V is TRBV11-2; D ambiguous. The CDR3 length is 14 residues. Germline loops: CDR1 SGHAT, CDR2 FQNNGV. The V and J ends lost 0 bases and 0 bases respectively, with 4 bases between them. For the CDR3, the DNA is TGTGCCAGCAGCTTAGATCGGAGCACAGATACGCAGTATTTT. Amino acid sequence: CASSLDRSTDTQYF. The full variable domain, rest sourced from reference TRBV11-2 and TRBJ2-3, is EAGVAQSPRYKIIEKRQSVAFWCNPISGHATLYWYQQILGQGPKLLIQFQNNGVVDDSQLPKDRFSAERLKGVDSTLKIQPAKLEDSAVYLCASSLDRSTDTQYFGPGTRLTVL.

The V and J genes are TRBV2 and TRBJ2-1; 13 bases map to TRBD2. The ends lost 6 bases at V and 4 bases at J; junction bases unmatched: 3. CDR3 length: 15 amino acids. Looked up from germline, CDR1 is SNHLY and CDR2 is FYNNEI. Here the CDR3 reads CASSVLAGGYNEQFF. The CDR3 DNA sequence: TGTGCCAGCAGCGTACTAGCGGGGGGGTACAATGAGCAGTTCTTC.

In this sample, this clone turned up a few times. The chain is built from TRBV10-3 and TRBJ1-5, with D perhaps matching TRBD1 (5 bases). Trimming shortened V by 2 bases and J by 4 bases, and 18 bases separated the two germline ends. There are 17 residues in the CDR3. Germline V gene sequence: CDR1 ENHRY, CDR2 SYGVKD. CDR3 in amino acids: CAISERPGPEGNQPQHF. The DNA of the CDR3 is TGTGCCATCAGTGAGCGTCCGGGACCTGAGGGGAATCAGCCCCAGCATTTT.

The chain carries TRBV29-1 and TRBJ2-3; 8 positions match TRBD2. Germline-derived CDR1 and CDR2 are SQVTM and ANQGSEA. The CDR3 length is 14 residues. With V trimmed by 6 bases and J by 9 bases, 14 bases remained unmatched. The CDR3 spells CSVRKGRGGSTQYF. The DNA for the CDR3 is TGCAGCGTCCGAAAGGGACGGGGGGGTTCAACGCAGTATTTT.

J is TRBJ1-5 and V is TRBV30; D is perhaps TRBD1 (5 bases). The CDR3 covers 14 residues. The V gene's germline CDR1 is GTSNPN and CDR2 SVGIG (reference sequence). Trimming left V 5 bases short and J 2 bases short, with 13 bases between. The CDR3 sequence is CAWQQVGGNQPQHF. DNA for the CDR3: TGTGCCTGGCAACAGGTTGGGGGCAATCAGCCCCAGCATTTT.

The rearrangement uses TRBV29-1 and TRBJ1-5; 10 bases align to TRBD1. The ends lost 7 bases at V and 2 bases at J; junction bases unmatched: 2. The CDR3 totals 13 residues. Per the germline V gene, CDR1 is SQVTM and CDR2 is ANQGSEA. CDR3 DNA: TGCAGCGCTGGGACAGGGGGCAATCAGCCCCAGCATTTT. Amino acid sequence: CSAGTGGNQPQHF.

The table lists this clone with a count of one. Germline and junction disagree at one end, which may indicate a read error. The chain joins TRBV7-9 to TRBJ1-2; D is perhaps TRBD1 (5 bases). In germline, CDR1 is SEHNR, CDR2 FQNEAQ (reference sequence). The CDR3 is 12 amino acids. The CDR3 bases are TGTGCCAGCAGCTTAGATCGGGGACCAGACAACTTC. Translated: CASSLDRGPDNF.